These 7 T cell receptor beta chains came from one sample sequenced in a study of blood T cell repertoires in COVID-19. Sequencing used immunoSEQ multiplex PCR; TCRdb keeps in-frame clones, though not all of them. This table holds 250,000 or so clones, roughly 90% found once. Sequencing was done on a sample of peripheral blood. The receptor set was obtained from a man aged 25-45 years with active or convalescent COVID-19.

The gene calls are TRBV2 and TRBJ1-2; TRBD1 aligns across 10 bases. Trimming cost V 8 bases and J 6 bases; bases outside gene matches: 21. Germline V CDR1 and CDR2: SNHLY, FYNNEI. The CDR3 sequence is 18 residues long. CDR3 bases: TGTGCCAGCCACCCGAAAAGGGGGACAGGGGCGGGTTCCAATGGCTACACCTTC. Amino acid sequence: CASHPKRGTGAGSNGYTF.

The chain carries TRBV5-4 and TRBJ2-7; TRBD2 matches 9 bases. V gave up 7 bases and J gave up 1 base; unmatched junction bases: 9. This CDR3 contains 15 residues. The germline V gene encodes CDR1 SGHNT and CDR2 YYREEE (reference sequence). CDR3 DNA: TGTGCCAGCGCTAACGGGCTAGCGGGGTCCTACGAGCAGTACTTC. It yields the protein CASANGLAGSYEQYF.

This chain uses TRBV9 with TRBJ2-1; 12 nucleotides agree with TRBD2. With 3 bases clipped from V and 4 bases from J, the junction kept 2 bases outside the gene matches. The germline gives CDR1 SGDLS, CDR2 YYNGEE. CDR3 length equals 15 residues. This chain's CDR3 is CASSASGGEYNEQFF. In nucleotides, the CDR3 is TGTGCCAGCAGCGCTAGCGGGGGGGAATACAATGAGCAGTTCTTC.

The rearrangement joins TRBV29-1 to TRBJ1-2, with a weak D call TRBD1 (6 bases). The CDR3 spans 15 residues. V shed 4 bases and J shed 3 bases, with 18 bases lying between them. CDR1 is SQVTM, CDR2 ANQGSEA, per germline. The CDR3 DNA follows: TGCAGCGTTGTCCCTCGGGGGGCAGAAGACTATGGCTACACCTTC. Amino acid sequence: CSVVPRGAEDYGYTF. Drawing the rest from reference TRBV29-1 and TRBJ1-2, the complete variable domain is SAVISQKPSRDICQRGTSLTIQCQVDSQVTMMFWYRQQPGQSLTLIATANQGSEATYESGFVIDKFPISRPNLTFSTLTVSNMSPEDSSIYLCSVVPRGAEDYGYTFGSGTRLTVV.

The V and J genes are TRBV6-1 and TRBJ1-2; D is unresolved. This CDR3 region has 12 residues. Trimming cost V 1 base and J 7 bases, with 7 bases left between them. In germline, CDR1 is MNHNS, CDR2 SASEGT. The DNA for the CDR3 is TGTGCCAGCAGTGAAGTTGAGTCTGGCTACACCTTC. Protein: CASSEVESGYTF.

This chain links TRBV3-1 (or the pseudogene TRBV3-2) with TRBJ2-7, with 8 bases fitting TRBD2. The CDR3 extends over 14 amino acids. V shed 3 bases and J 3 bases; nucleotides not matched to a gene: 4. Per the germline V gene, CDR1 is LGHDT and CDR2 is YNNKEL (reference sequence). Here the CDR3 reads CASSHGGASYEQYF. CDR3 sequence (DNA): TGTGCCAGCAGCCACGGGGGGGCCAGCTACGAGCAGTACTTC.

This clone was seen at least ten times. This chain links TRBV4-1 with TRBJ2-1, with 14 bases aligning to TRBD2. Germline CDR1 reads MGHRA; CDR2 reads YSYEKL. The CDR3 has 15 amino acids. With V trimmed by 5 bases and J by 10 bases, 7 bases remained unmatched. This CDR3 is CASSGGTSGGDEQFF. Written as DNA, the CDR3 is TGCGCCAGCAGCGGTGGGACTAGCGGGGGAGACGAGCAGTTCTTC.